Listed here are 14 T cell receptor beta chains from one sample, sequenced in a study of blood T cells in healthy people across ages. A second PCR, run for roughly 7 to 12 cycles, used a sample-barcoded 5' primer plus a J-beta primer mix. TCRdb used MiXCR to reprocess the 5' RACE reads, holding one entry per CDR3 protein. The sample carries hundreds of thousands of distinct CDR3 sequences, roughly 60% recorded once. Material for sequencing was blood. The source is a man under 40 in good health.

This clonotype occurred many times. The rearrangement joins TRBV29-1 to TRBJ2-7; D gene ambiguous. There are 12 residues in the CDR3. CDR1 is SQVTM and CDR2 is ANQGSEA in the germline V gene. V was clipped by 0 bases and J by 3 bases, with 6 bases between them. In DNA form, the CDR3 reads TGCAGCGTTGAAGATCTGGGCTACGAGCAGTACTTC. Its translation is CSVEDLGYEQYF.

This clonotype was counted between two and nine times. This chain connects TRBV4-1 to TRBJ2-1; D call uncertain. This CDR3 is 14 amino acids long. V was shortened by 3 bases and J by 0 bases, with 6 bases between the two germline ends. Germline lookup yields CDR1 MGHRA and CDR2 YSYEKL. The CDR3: CASSHLSSYNEQFF. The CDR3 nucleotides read TGCGCCAGCAGCCATTTGAGCTCCTACAATGAGCAGTTCTTC.

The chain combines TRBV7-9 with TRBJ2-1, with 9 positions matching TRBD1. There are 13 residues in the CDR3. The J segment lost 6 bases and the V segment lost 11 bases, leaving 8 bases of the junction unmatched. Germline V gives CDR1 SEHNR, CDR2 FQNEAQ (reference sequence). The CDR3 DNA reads TGTGCCGCGGAGGGACAGGGCTTCAATGAGCAGTTCTTC. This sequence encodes CAAEGQGFNEQFF.

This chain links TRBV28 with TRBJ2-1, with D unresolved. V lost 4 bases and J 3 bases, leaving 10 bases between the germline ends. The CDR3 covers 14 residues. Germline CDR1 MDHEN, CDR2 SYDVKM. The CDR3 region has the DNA TGTGCCAGCAGTTCACCCTCGGTCTACAATGAGCAGTTCTTC. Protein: CASSSPSVYNEQFF.

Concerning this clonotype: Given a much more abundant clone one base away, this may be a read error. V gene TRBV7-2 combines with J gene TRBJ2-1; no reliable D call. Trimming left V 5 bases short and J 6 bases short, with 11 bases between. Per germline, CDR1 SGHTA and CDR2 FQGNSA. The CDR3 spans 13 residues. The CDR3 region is CASSPCLSNEQFF. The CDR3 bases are TGTGCCAGCAGCCCCTGCCTCAGCAATGAGCAGTTCTTC.

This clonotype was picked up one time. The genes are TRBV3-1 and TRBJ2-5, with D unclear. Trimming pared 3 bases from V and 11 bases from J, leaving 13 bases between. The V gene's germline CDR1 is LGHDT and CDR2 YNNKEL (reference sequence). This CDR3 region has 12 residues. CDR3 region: CASSQARDEQYF. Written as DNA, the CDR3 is TGTGCCAGCAGCCAGGCAAGGGATGAGCAGTACTTC.

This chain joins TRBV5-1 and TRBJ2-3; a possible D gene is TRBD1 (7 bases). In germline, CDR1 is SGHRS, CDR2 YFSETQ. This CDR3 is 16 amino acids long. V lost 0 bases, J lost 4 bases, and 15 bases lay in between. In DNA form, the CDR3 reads TGCGCCAGCAGCTTGGTGACAGGGAGGTCCGCAGATACGCAGTATTTT. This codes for CASSLVTGRSADTQYF.

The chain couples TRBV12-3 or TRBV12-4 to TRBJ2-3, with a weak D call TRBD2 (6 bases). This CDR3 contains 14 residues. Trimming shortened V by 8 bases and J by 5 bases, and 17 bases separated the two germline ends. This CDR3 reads CASHGRVGGDTQYF. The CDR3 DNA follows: TGTGCCAGCCATGGCAGGGTGGGAGGAGATACGCAGTATTTT.

For the CDR3, the DNA is TGCAGTGCTCCCGGGACAGTCGGAGCCAAAAACATTCAGTACTTC. It is translated as CSAPGTVGAKNIQYF. The chain is built from TRBV20-1 and TRBJ2-4; TRBD1 matches at 7 bases. CDR3 length: 15 residues. CDR1 is DFQATT, CDR2 SNEGSKA, per germline (reference sequence). V dropped 5 bases and J dropped 0; count of bases not matched to a gene: 7.

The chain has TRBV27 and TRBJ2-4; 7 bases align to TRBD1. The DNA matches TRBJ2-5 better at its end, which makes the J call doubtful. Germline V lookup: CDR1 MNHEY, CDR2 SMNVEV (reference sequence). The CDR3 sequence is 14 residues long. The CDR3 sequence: CASSFFYRGETQYF. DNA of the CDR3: TGTGCCAGCAGTTTTTTTTACAGGGGAGAGACCCAGTACTTC.

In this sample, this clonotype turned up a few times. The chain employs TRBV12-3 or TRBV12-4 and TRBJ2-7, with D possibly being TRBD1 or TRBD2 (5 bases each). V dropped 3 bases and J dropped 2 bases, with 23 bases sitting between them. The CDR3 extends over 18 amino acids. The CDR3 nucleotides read TGTGCCAGCAGTTTCATTCTTGAGGGACCGGGGAATCCCTACGAGCAGTACTTC. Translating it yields CASSFILEGPGNPYEQYF.

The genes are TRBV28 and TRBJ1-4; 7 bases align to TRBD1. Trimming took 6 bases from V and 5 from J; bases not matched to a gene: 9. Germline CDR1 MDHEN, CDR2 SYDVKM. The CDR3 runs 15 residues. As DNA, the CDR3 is TGTGCCAGCAGCCCTTTGGACAGGAGGAATGAAAAACTGTTTTTT. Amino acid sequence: CASSPLDRRNEKLFF. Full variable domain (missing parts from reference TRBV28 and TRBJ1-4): DVKVTQSSRYLVKRTGEKVFLECVQDMDHENMFWYRQDPGLGLRLIYFSYDVKMKEKGDIPEGYSVSREKKERFSLILESASTNQTSMYLCASSPLDRRNEKLFFGSGTQLSVL.

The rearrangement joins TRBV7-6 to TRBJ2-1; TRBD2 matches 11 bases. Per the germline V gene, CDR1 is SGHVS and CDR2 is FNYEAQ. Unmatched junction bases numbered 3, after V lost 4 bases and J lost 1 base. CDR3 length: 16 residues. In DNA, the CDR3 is TGTGCCAGCAGCTACGGGACTAGCGGTTCCTACAATGAGCAGTTCTTC. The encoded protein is CASSYGTSGSYNEQFF.

The CDR3 sequence: CASKESGTDTQYF. The CDR3 nucleotides are TGTGCCAGCAAAGAGTCAGGGACAGATACGCAGTATTTT. The chain carries TRBV2 and TRBJ2-3; D is possibly TRBD1 (5 bases). With 7 bases removed from V and 3 bases from J, the gap between germline ends came to 11 bases. This CDR3 spans 13 amino acids. Per the germline V gene, CDR1 is SNHLY and CDR2 is FYNNEI.